This TCR beta chain came from a study of T cells expressing NK-cell markers. Study as a whole: TCR beta repertoires came from sorted CD3+CD56+NKG2C+, CD3+CD56+NKG2C- and CD3+CD56-NKG2C+ T cells. Sequencing covered eight donors, seven HCMV-seropositive and one seronegative.

Study findings and constraints: More than 5 donors carried dominant NKG2C+ clonotypes that made up roughly 1.0-7.5% of their CD8+ T cells.

Comments on this clonotype: Its antigen is still unknown.

The CDR3 runs 16 residues. CDR1 and CDR2 (germline): MNHNS, SASEGT. 5'RACE template switching with UMIs generated TCR beta cDNA. TCRdb reanalyzed the 5' RACE reads and collapses them to one entry per CDR3 protein, without DNA. Its table lists about 370,000 distinct CDR3 sequences. The sequenced sample consisted of blood T cells: a sorted CD56 or NKG2C T cell subset, CD4+ or CD8+ T cells, or bulk PBMC T cells (not recorded which). The chain recombines TRBV6-1 with TRBJ1-5; TCRdb names TRBD1, which stays unverified in the absence of DNA. The receptor's source is a woman between 45 and 65 years old in good health. The CDR3 region is CASSEALFQGNQPQHF.